Many counts were recorded for the clone carrying this TCR beta chain. The sample belongs to a study of read filtering for tumor transcriptome and immune sequencing. Study details: The cohort had about 16 men and roughly 13 women aged about 47 to 80, mean around 66 years. TCR-mapped reads were about 4.05 to 11 million with IR-seq versus about 80 to 1273 with RNA-seq. 8 patients were R-ISS I, 16 were R-ISS II, 6 or 7 were R-ISS III.

Bone marrow was sampled from every patient at the time of active disease. The V and J ends lost 2 bases and 2 bases respectively, with 9 bases between them. Per the germline V gene, CDR1 is SGHTA and CDR2 is FQGNSA. This CDR3 spans 14 amino acids. The library was built from about 400 ng RNA with molecular barcoded adaptors for alpha/delta and beta/gamma chains. Using its own MiXCR run on the reads, TCRdb lists one record per CDR3 protein. This table holds 60,000 to 75,000 distinct CDR3 sequences, roughly 19% found once. The clonotype was recovered from a donor aged 40 or over with multiple myeloma. The rearrangement uses TRBV7-2 and TRBJ2-5; no clear D gene. Sequencing input: a population of CD138-negative cells sorted from bone marrow. CDR3 sequence: CASSLSNSQETQYF. CDR3 in DNA: TGTGCCAGCAGCTTATCAAATTCGCAAGAGACCCAGTACTTC.